Listed below are T cell receptor beta chains from one sample, sequenced in a study of T cells in localized non-small cell lung cancer. Data came from immunoSEQ multiplex PCR; TCRdb stores just in-frame clones and leaves some out. Among tens of thousands of clones listed, over 80% were seen once. Sequencing used peripheral blood, obtained before any cancer treatment. The receptor set was obtained from a man aged 35 to 69 with stage I squamous cell lung carcinoma. CDR3s include the opening cysteine and the closing phenylalanine or tryptophan. Fields, in order: J gene, V gene, D gene, CDR3 DNA, CDR3 protein. D genes are given only for firm matches.

j_call: TRBJ2-3
v_call: TRBV5-1
d_call: .
cdr3_nt: TGCGCCAGCAGCATCGGGGGCGCCGAGGGTACGCAGTATTTT
cdr3_aa: CASSIGGAEGTQYF

j_call: TRBJ2-1
v_call: TRBV18
d_call: TRBD2
cdr3_nt: TGTGCCAGCTCCCAGGGACTAGCGGGGAAAGGGCAGTTCTTC
cdr3_aa: CASSQGLAGKGQFF

j_call: TRBJ2-1
v_call: TRBV6-5
d_call: .
cdr3_nt: TGTGCCAGCAGTTACGAGCGGTCCAATGAGCAGTTCTTC
cdr3_aa: CASSYERSNEQFF

j_call: TRBJ2-1
v_call: TRBV19
d_call: TRBD2
cdr3_nt: TGTGCCAGTAGCGACCCGGGGGGGCCTAGAAATGAGCAGTTCTTC
cdr3_aa: CASSDPGGPRNEQFF

j_call: TRBJ2-5
v_call: TRBV11-3
d_call: TRBD1
cdr3_nt: TGTGCCAGCAGCTTAGGGGGACAGCAAGAGACCCAGTACTTC
cdr3_aa: CASSLGGQQETQYF

j_call: TRBJ1-4
v_call: TRBV4-1
d_call: .
cdr3_nt: TGCGCCAGCAGCCAAGTACAGGGCTCTTTTGAAAAACTGTTTTTT
cdr3_aa: CASSQVQGSFEKLFF

j_call: TRBJ2-5
v_call: TRBV5-4
d_call: .
cdr3_nt: TGTGCCAGCAGCCTACGGGACAACCAAGAGACCCAGTACTTC
cdr3_aa: CASSLRDNQETQYF

j_call: TRBJ1-3
v_call: TRBV5-8
d_call: .
cdr3_nt: TGTGCCAGCAGCTTGGGGGGGCCCGGAAACACCAGAGTATTTGGAAACACCATATATTTT
cdr3_aa: CASSLGGPGNTRVFGNTIYF

j_call: TRBJ1-6
v_call: TRBV7-9
d_call: .
cdr3_nt: TGTGCCAGCAGCTCGAGTATACCTTCACCCCTCCACTTT
cdr3_aa: CASSSSIPSPLHF

j_call: TRBJ2-1
v_call: TRBV5-1
d_call: .
cdr3_nt: TGCGCCAGCAGCTTGGAATTCGGTAATGAGCAGTTCTTC
cdr3_aa: CASSLEFGNEQFF

j_call: TRBJ1-2
v_call: TRBV6-5
d_call: .
cdr3_nt: TGTGCCAGCAGCCGAGGGGCAGGGGCAGTTGGCTACACCTTC
cdr3_aa: CASSRGAGAVGYTF

j_call: TRBJ1-5
v_call: TRBV18
d_call: .
cdr3_nt: TGTGCCAGCTCCGGGGGCAGGCAGCCCCAGCATTTT
cdr3_aa: CASSGGRQPQHF

j_call: TRBJ2-1
v_call: TRBV2
d_call: .
cdr3_nt: TGTGCCAGCCAAGGGGTAAGCTCCTACAATGAGCAGTTCTTC
cdr3_aa: CASQGVSSYNEQFF

j_call: TRBJ1-2
v_call: TRBV6-5
d_call: TRBD1
cdr3_nt: TGTGCCAGCAGTTTAGGAGCAGGGGGTGGCTACACCTTC
cdr3_aa: CASSLGAGGGYTF